The T cell receptor beta chain under discussion was sequenced for a study of blood T cell repertoires in COVID-19. Turning to the study itself: Material from acute and convalescent COVID-19 was sourced from the United States, Italy and Spain.

Method: immunoSEQ multiplex PCR; TCRdb's copy keeps in-frame clones and lacks some. The table includes 150,000 to 200,000 clones, approximately 84% detected once. This CDR3 region has 13 residues. The trim removed 7 bases at V and 4 bases at J, leaving 6 bases unmatched. Germline values: CDR1 MNHEY, CDR2 SVGAGI. Sequencing was performed on peripheral blood. The clonotype was recovered from a human donor with acute or convalescent COVID-19. The donor label of this sample is uncertain. V and J are TRBV6-5 and TRBJ1-1; 7 nucleotides align to TRBD1. Here the CDR3 reads CASIGGAVTEAFF. As DNA, the CDR3 is TGTGCCAGCATAGGGGGCGCGGTCACTGAAGCTTTCTTT.